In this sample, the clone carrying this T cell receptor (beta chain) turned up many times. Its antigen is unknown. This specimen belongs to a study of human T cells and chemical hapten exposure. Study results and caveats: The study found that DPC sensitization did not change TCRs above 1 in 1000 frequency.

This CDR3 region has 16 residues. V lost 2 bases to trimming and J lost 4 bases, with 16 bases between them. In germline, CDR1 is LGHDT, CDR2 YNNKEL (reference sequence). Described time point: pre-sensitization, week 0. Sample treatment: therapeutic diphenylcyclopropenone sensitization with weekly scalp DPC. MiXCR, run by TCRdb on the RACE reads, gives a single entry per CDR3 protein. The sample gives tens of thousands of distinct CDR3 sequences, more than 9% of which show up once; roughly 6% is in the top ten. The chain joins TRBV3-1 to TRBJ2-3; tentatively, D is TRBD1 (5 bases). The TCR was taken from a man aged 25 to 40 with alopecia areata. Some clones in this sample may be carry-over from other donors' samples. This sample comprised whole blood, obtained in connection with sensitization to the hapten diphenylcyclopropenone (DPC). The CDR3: CASSQLEGVGADTQYF. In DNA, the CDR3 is TGTGCCAGCAGCCAATTAGAAGGGGTTGGCGCAGATACGCAGTATTTT.